A single sample gave rise to the 20 T cell receptor beta chains below, sequenced in a study of CD8 T cells in ankylosing spondylitis. Using its own MiXCR run on the 5' RACE reads, TCRdb lists one record per CDR3 protein. This sample carries under 400,000 distinct CDR3 sequences, under 14% of them seen once, and the ten largest clones take 8% to 9.5%. Source material: blood, either unsorted or a sorted T cell fraction (not recorded which). These TCRs come from a female donor with ankylosing spondylitis or in good health (not recorded which).

Remarks on this clonotype: A read error is possible here, since a much larger clone lies one base away. The rearrangement links TRBV5-1 to TRBJ1-4; TRBD1 matches at 11 bases. The germline V gene encodes CDR1 SGHRS and CDR2 YFSETQ. CDR3 length: 15 amino acids. V shed 3 bases and J 11 bases; nucleotides not matched to a gene: 9. CDR3 protein: CASSSGTGGFDKLFF. The CDR3 region has the DNA TGCGCCAGCAGCTCCGGGACAGGGGGATTTGATAAACTGTTTTTT.

This clonotype was seen a handful of times. This chain connects TRBV20-1 to TRBJ2-5; no firm D call. V dropped 5 bases and J dropped 2 bases, with 9 bases sitting between them. Germline CDR1 DFQATT, CDR2 SNEGSKA (reference sequence). This CDR3 has 12 amino acids. As DNA, the CDR3 is TGCAGTGCTCTTGGGTGGCAAGAGACCCAGTACTTC. It yields the protein CSALGWQETQYF.

This clonotype was seen ten or more times. The rearrangement uses TRBV9 and TRBJ2-2, with no clear D. The CDR3 has 17 residues. Germline loops: CDR1 SGDLS, CDR2 YYNGEE. V was trimmed by 3 bases and J by 4 bases, leaving 19 bases between them. The chain's CDR3 is CASSARTGSYLTGELFF. The CDR3 nucleotides are TGTGCCAGCAGCGCTAGAACCGGGTCCTACCTCACCGGGGAGCTGTTTTTT.

This clonotype was picked up many times. V gene TRBV4-2 combines with J gene TRBJ1-1; the D is unclear. Germline loops: CDR1 LGHNA, CDR2 YNFKEQ. This CDR3 contains 11 residues. The V and J ends lost 10 bases and 1 base respectively, with 7 bases between them. The DNA of the CDR3 is TGTGCCACCGAATCGAACACTGAAGCTTTCTTT. As protein: CATESNTEAFF.

This clonotype was seen many times. This chain joins TRBV5-5 and TRBJ1-4; possibly TRBD1 for D (5 bases). Trimming stripped 3 bases from V and 4 bases from J, with 19 bases between. Germline V gene lookup returns CDR1 SGHKS and CDR2 YYEKEE (reference sequence). This CDR3 region has 17 residues. CDR3: CASSSQPEDSLNEKLFF. CDR3 DNA: TGTGCCAGCAGCTCTCAACCCGAAGACAGTCTTAATGAAAAACTGTTTTTT.

To note about this clonotype: One base away lies a much larger clone, so this may be a sequencing read error. V is TRBV4-1 and J is TRBJ2-7, with D perhaps matching TRBD1 (5 bases). Germline-derived CDR1 and CDR2 are MGHRA and YSYEKL. This CDR3 contains 15 residues. The CDR3 nucleotides read TGCGCCAACAGCCAAGATCCCGGCAGGGCCAACGAGCAGTACTTC. Its protein product is CANSQDPGRANEQYF.

About this clonotype itself: Germline and junction disagree at one end, which may indicate a read error. The V call is TRBV5-1, the J call TRBJ2-2; TRBD2 might be the D (5 bases). The CDR3 is 13 amino acids. Per germline, CDR1 SGHRS and CDR2 YFSETQ. CDR3 bases: TGCGCCAACAGCTCGAAGAACACCGGGGAGTTGTTTTTT. It translates to CANSSKNTGELFF.

This clonotype was seen a single time. This could be a read error, since a much larger clone is one nucleotide away. This chain links TRBV27 with TRBJ2-5; the D gene is possibly TRBD1 (7 bases). CDR3 length equals 15 residues. Germline values: CDR1 MNHEY, CDR2 SMNVEV (reference sequence). The CDR3 nucleotides are TGTGCCAGCAGTCTTTCGGCAGGGGGGAGAGAGAGCCAGTACTTC. This encodes CASSLSAGGRESQYF.

This clonotype was seen many times. The chain employs TRBV12-3 or TRBV12-4 and TRBJ1-4; a weak D match, TRBD1 (5 bases). Trimming took 6 bases from V and 7 from J, leaving 15 bases between them. The CDR3 extends over 14 amino acids. CDR3 sequence: CASSPSWGGEKLFF. As DNA, the CDR3 is TGTGCCAGCAGCCCGAGCTGGGGCGGTGAAAAACTGTTTTTT.

This clonotype was found many times. The rearrangement links TRBV12-3 or TRBV12-4 to TRBJ2-2, with D hard to call. The CDR3 has 11 residues. V was cut by 7 bases and J by 6 bases, with 6 bases left in between. The CDR3 coding sequence is TGTGCCAGCAAAGGAGCCGGGGAGCTGTTTTTT. Protein: CASKGAGELFF.

In its sample, this clonotype was seen many times. V gene TRBV20-1 combines with J gene TRBJ2-1, with 7 nucleotides matching TRBD2. From germline, CDR1 is DFQATT and CDR2 SNEGSKA (reference sequence). Trimming cost V 3 bases and J 6 bases; bases outside gene matches: 8. The CDR3 sequence is 14 residues long. The CDR3 loop is CSASWAGGSNEQFF. The CDR3 region has the DNA TGCAGTGCTAGTTGGGCGGGCGGGAGCAATGAGCAGTTCTTC.

This clonotype has a count of ten or more. The genes are TRBV20-1 and TRBJ1-2; no clear D gene. The germline gives CDR1 DFQATT, CDR2 SNEGSKA (reference sequence). Trimming removed 0 bases from V and 10 bases from J, with 18 bases in between. This CDR3 has 14 residues. The DNA for the CDR3 is TGCAGTGCTAGAGATCAGGAGGGAACGGTCGACTACACCTTC. Protein product: CSARDQEGTVDYTF.

This clonotype was detected a few times. The rearrangement uses TRBV18 and TRBJ2-7, with 9 bases identical to TRBD1. The CDR3 extends over 15 amino acids. V lost 3 bases to trimming and J lost 1 base; unmatched junction nucleotides: 4. Germline lookup yields CDR1 KGHSH and CDR2 LQKENI. In DNA form, the CDR3 reads TGTGCCAGCTCACCTACAGGGGGCCAGTCCTACGAGCAGTACTTC. It codes for CASSPTGGQSYEQYF.

In DNA form, the CDR3 reads TGCAGTGCTCCCTTGACCCTCATCACAGATACGCAGTATTTT. Translated: CSAPLTLITDTQYF. The J gene is TRBJ2-3, the V gene TRBV20-1, with D uncertain. Germline CDR1 reads DFQATT; CDR2 reads SNEGSKA (reference sequence). The V and J ends lost 5 bases and 2 bases respectively, with 14 bases between them. This CDR3 has 14 amino acids.

This clonotype was detected many times. The V gene is TRBV20-1, the J gene TRBJ2-2, with 7 positions matching TRBD1. This CDR3 has 14 residues. J lost 2 bases, V lost 6 bases, and 6 bases had no gene match. CDR1 is DFQATT, CDR2 SNEGSKA, per germline (reference sequence). The CDR3 DNA is TGCAGTGCCACACAGGGGCCCAACACCGGGGAGCTGTTTTTT. This encodes CSATQGPNTGELFF.

This clonotype was observed many times. The rearrangement uses TRBV6-5 and TRBJ2-5; D unclear. The CDR3 loop spans 9 amino acids. V was pared by 10 bases and J by 5 bases, with 5 bases between. The germline CDR1 and CDR2 sequences are MNHEY and SVGAGI. The CDR3 spells CATSETQYF. The CDR3 DNA is TGTGCCACCAGCGAGACCCAGTACTTC.

This clonotype was detected many times. This chain links TRBV7-2 with TRBJ2-7; TRBD2 matches 8 bases. Germline loops: CDR1 SGHTA, CDR2 FQGNSA. This CDR3 region has 14 residues. Trimming removed 5 bases from V and 3 bases from J; junction bases left unmatched: 6. CDR3 coding DNA: TGTGCCAGCAGCGCAAGACTAGCGAGCTACGAGCAGTACTTC. It yields the protein CASSARLASYEQYF.

This clonotype was counted many times. The rearrangement joins TRBV10-3 to TRBJ1-4, with D perhaps TRBD1 (6 bases). CDR3 length equals 15 residues. V lost 1 base, J lost 7 bases, and 13 bases lay in between. Germline-derived CDR1 and CDR2 are ENHRY and SYGVKD. The CDR3, as DNA: TGTGCCATCAGTGAGTTCGGGGGCGTAGTTGAAAAACTGTTTTTT. This codes for CAISEFGGVVEKLFF.

A few counts support this clonotype. The V and J genes are TRBV27 and TRBJ2-3, with D maybe TRBD2 (6 bases). V gave up 4 bases and J gave up 7 bases, with 18 bases separating them. There are 15 residues in the CDR3. CDR1 and CDR2 from the germline V gene are MNHEY and SMNVEV (reference sequence). The CDR3 region has the DNA TGTGCCAGCAGTTCCCAGGCCCGGAGGGTGAATACGCAGTATTTT. As protein: CASSSQARRVNTQYF.

At least ten counts were recorded for this clonotype. The chain has TRBV7-8 and TRBJ2-1; D call uncertain. Trimming took 3 bases from V and 5 from J, leaving 14 bases between them. Germline V gives CDR1 SGHVS, CDR2 FQNEAQ. CDR3 length: 15 residues. CDR3 sequence: CASSFGLNHHNEQFF. The DNA of the CDR3 is TGTGCCAGCAGCTTTGGTCTAAACCACCACAATGAGCAGTTCTTC.